The subject of this entry is one TCR beta chain. What it recognizes is unknown. There are 13 residues in the CDR3. V was trimmed by 2 bases and J by 4 bases, leaving 6 bases between them. Germline V gives CDR1 SGHDT, CDR2 YYEEEE. The data originate from a study of blood T cells in healthy people across ages. Regarding the study as a whole: Percentage of naive T cells showed a strong correlation with TCR beta diversity.

A sample-barcoded 5' primer and a J-beta primer mix were used in a second PCR of roughly 6 to 11 cycles. Every individual sample yielded 2.5 million or more paired-end reads (each containing CDR3). One entry per CDR3 protein, called by TCRdb with MiXCR from the 5' RACE reads. Here the sample spans 800,000 to 1,000,000 distinct CDR3 sequences, under 50% being singletons. The gene calls are TRBV5-6 and TRBJ2-2; unclear D gene. Sequencing was performed on blood. The sequence was obtained from a man aged 30 to 39 in good health. In nucleotides, the CDR3 is TGTGCCAGCAGCTTTGGGCGCACCGGGGAGCTGTTTTTT. It yields the protein CASSFGRTGELFF.